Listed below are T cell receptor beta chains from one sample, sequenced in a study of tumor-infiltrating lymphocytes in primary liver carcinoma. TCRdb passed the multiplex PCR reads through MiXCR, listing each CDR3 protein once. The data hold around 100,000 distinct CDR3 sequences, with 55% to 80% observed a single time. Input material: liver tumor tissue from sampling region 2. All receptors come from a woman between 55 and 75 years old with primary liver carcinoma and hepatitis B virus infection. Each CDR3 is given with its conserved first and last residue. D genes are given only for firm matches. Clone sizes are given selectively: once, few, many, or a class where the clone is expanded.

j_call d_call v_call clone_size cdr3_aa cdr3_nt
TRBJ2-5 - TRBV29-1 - CSVPLGGGETQYF TGCAGCGTTCCTCTTGGAGGCGGGGAGACCCAGTACTTC
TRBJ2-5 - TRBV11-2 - CVSSSLRGGFQETQYF TGTGTCAGCAGCTCACTAAGGGGGGGCTTCCAAGAGACCCAGTACTTT
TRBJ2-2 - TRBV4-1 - CASSQDWIDRELFF TGCGCCAGCAGCCAAGATTGGATAGACAGGGAGCTGTTTTTT
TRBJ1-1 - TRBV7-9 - CASSLLGGSNTEAFF TGTGCCAGCAGCTTATTGGGGGGAAGTAACACTGAAGCTTTCTTT
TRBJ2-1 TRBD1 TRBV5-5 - CTSSLDRGNNEQFF TGTACCAGCAGCCTTGACAGGGGCAACAATGAACAGTTCTTC
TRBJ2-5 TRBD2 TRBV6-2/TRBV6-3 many CASSTGLAGEQETQYF TGTGCCAGCAGTACTGGACTAGCGGGGGAACAAGAGACCCAGTACTTC
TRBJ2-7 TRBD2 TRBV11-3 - CASSLDRAAGSRQYF TGTGCCAGCAGCTTAGATCGGGCAGCGGGGAGCCGGCAGTACTTC
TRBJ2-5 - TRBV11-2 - CASNLESKGTHYF TGCGCCAGCAACTTAGAATCCAAGGGGACCCACTACTTC
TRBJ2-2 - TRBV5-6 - CASSFNAGTVNPGELFF TGTGCCAGCAGCTTTAACGCCGGGACTGTGAACCCCGGGGAGCTGTTTTTT
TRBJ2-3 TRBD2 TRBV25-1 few CASSELLAGRSQYF TGTGCCAGCAGTGAATTACTAGCGGGGAGATCGCAGTATTTT
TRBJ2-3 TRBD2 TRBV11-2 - CASSPSLAGPDTQYF TGTGCCAGCAGCCCTTCATTAGCGGGCCCAGATACGCAGTATTTT
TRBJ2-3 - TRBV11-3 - CTSSLRTGTGTQYF TGTACCAGCAGCCTCCGGACGGGCACAGGTACGCAGTATTTT
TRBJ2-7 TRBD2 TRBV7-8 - CASSGGASGKTRHEQYF TGTGCCAGCAGCGGGGGGGCTAGCGGGAAAACTAGGCACGAGCAGTACTTC
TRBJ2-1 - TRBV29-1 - CSFHQAGWYNEQFF TGCAGCTTTCATCAGGCCGGGTGGTACAATGAGCAGTTCTTC
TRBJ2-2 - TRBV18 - CASSPGERAPNTGELFF TGTGCCAGCTCACCAGGGGAGCGGGCGCCGAACACCGGGGAGCTGTTTTTT
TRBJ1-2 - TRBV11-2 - CASRLDPGANYGYTF TGTGCCAGCCGCCTAGACCCAGGAGCCAACTATGGCTACACCTTC
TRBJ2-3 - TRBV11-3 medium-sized CASSLSFRPLRTDTQYF TGTGCCAGCAGCTTATCGTTTCGGCCGCTACGGACAGATACGCAGTATTTT
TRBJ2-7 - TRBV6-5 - CANRSSYEQYF TGTGCCAACAGGTCCTCTTACGAGCAGTACTTC
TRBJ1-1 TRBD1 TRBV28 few CASSLWWEGGGQRPSMNTEAFF TGTGCCAGCAGTTTATGGTGGGAGGGGGGGGGACAGAGGCCCTCCATGAACACTGAAGCTTTCTTT
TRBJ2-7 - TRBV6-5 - CASSYPTDTGSYEQYF TGTGCCAGCAGTTACCCGACGGACACAGGCTCCTACGAGCAGTACTTC
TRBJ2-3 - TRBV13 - CASSSPQQDSIDTQYF TGTGCCAGCAGCTCACCCCAACAGGATAGCATAGATACGCAGTATTTT
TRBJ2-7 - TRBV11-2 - CASSLAGASEQNF TGCGCCAGCAGCTTAGCAGGGGCCAGCGAGCAAAACTTC
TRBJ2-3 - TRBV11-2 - CASSPGPTDTQYF TGTGCCAGCAGCCCCGGACCCACAGATACGCAGTATTTT
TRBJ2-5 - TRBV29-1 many CSVDRGGETQYF TGCAGCGTTGACCGGGGCGGGGAGACCCAGTACTTC
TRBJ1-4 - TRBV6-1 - CANKAGGAGEKLFF TGTGCCAACAAGGCTGGTGGCGCAGGTGAAAAACTGTTTTTT
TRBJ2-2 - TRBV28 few CASSSPHGAELFF TGTGCCAGCAGTTCCCCCCACGGGGCGGAGCTGTTTTTT
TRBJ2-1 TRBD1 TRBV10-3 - CVISARGNPHNEQFF TGTGTCATCAGTGCCAGGGGGAATCCCCACAATGAGCAGTTCTTC
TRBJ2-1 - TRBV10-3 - CTISPEQRNNEQFF TGTACCATCAGCCCGGAACAGAGAAACAATGAGCAGTTCTTC
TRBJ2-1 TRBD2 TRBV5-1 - CASSLLAGVYNELFF TGCGCCAGTAGCTTACTAGCGGGAGTATACAATGAGCTGTTCTTC
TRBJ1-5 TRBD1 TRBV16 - CASSRQGADQPQHF TGTGCCAGCAGCAGACAGGGGGCCGATCAGCCCCAGCATTTT
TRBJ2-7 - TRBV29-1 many CSVWGSSYEQYF TGCAGCGTTTGGGGTAGCTCCTACGAGCAGTACTTC
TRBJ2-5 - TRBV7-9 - CTSSLFQRETQYF TGTACCAGCAGCTTATTTCAGAGGGAGACCCAGTACTTC
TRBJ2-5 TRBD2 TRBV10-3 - CAISGSKASGRGEETQYF TGTGCCATCAGTGGGTCGAAGGCTAGCGGGAGAGGGGAAGAGACCCAGTACTTC
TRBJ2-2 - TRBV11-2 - CANSLGGTGELSF TGTGCCAACAGCTTAGGGGGGACCGGGGAGCTGTCTTTT
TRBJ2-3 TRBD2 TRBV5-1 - CASRSCTSGGADTQYF TGCGCCAGCAGGTCGTGTACTAGCGGGGGGGCAGATACGCAGTATTTT
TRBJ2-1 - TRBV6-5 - CASSYSSVNEQFF TGTGCTAGCAGTTACTCGTCAGTCAATGAGCAGTTCTTC
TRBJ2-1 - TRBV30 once CVWKKSGEQLF TGTGTCTGGAAGAAGAGCGGTGAGCAGTTATTC
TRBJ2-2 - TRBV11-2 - CASSKVRESGELFF TGTGCCAGCAGTAAAGTCCGAGAATCCGGGGAGCTGTTTTTT
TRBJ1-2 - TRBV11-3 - CASGLATVLNGYTF TGTGCCAGCGGCTTAGCCACGGTTCTTAATGGCTACACCTTC
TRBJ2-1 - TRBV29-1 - CSVDGIYNEQFF TGCAGTGTTGATGGGATATACAATGAGCAGTTCTTC
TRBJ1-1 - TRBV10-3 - CAISEPSTEAFF TGTGCCATCAGCGAGCCGAGCACTGAAGCTTTCTTT
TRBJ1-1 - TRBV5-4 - CTSSLYQRRNTEAFF TGTACCAGCAGTTTGTATCAGAGGAGGAACACTGAAGCTTTCTTT
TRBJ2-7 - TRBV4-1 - CASNQGSGRAYEQYF TGCGCCAGTAACCAAGGGTCGGGAAGAGCCTACGAGCAGTACTTC
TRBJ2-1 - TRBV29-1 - CSAVASLYNEQFF TGCAGCGCTGTGGCTAGCCTCTACAATGAGCAGTTCTTC
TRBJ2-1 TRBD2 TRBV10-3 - CAISETSDYNEQFF TGTGCCATCAGTGAGACTAGCGACTACAATGAGCAGTTCTTC
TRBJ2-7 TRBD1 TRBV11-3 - CASSPGTGVNYEQHF TGTGCCAGTAGCCCCGGGACAGGGGTCAACTACGAGCAGCACTTC
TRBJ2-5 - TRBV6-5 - CASSNRAGGTETRYF TGTGCCAGCAGTAACAGGGCTGGCGGGACCGAGACCCGGTACTTC
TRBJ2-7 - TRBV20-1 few CSAIRSSDQRSREQYF TGCAGTGCTATACGCTCTAGCGACCAAAGGTCTCGGGAGCAGTACTTC
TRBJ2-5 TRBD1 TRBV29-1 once CIVEGGTGDQGTQYF TGCATCGTGGAGGGGGGGACAGGGGACCAAGGGACCCAGTACTTC
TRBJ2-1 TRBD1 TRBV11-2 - CTSSLRPGQRFYNELFF TGTACCAGCAGCTTACGACCGGGACAGAGGTTCTACAATGAGCTGTTCTTC
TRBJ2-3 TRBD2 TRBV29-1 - CSVQGSAAGGGVTQYF TGCAGCGTCCAGGGATCCGCGGCGGGAGGTGGCGTTACCCAGTATTTT
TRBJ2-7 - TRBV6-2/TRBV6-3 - CDSTFRQGRIYEQYF TGTGACAGCACCTTTCGACAAGGGCGAATCTACGAGCAATACTTC
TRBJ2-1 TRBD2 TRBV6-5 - CVSSFLGAGANNEQFF TGTGTCAGTAGCTTCTTAGGGGCGGGAGCAAACAATGAGCAGTTCTTC